These 17 T cell receptor beta chains originate from one sample sequenced in a study of T-cell reconstitution after alpha-beta-depleted transplantation in children. Preparing the TCRbeta library involved the use of unique molecular identifiers. In TCRdb, the PCR reads were re-called with MiXCR into one record per CDR3 protein. The profile shows approximately 350,000 distinct CDR3 sequences, about an eighth of them singletons. The source material was PBMCs, sampled from the stem cell graft. These receptors were taken from a human donor who donated a stem cell graft to a child with Fanconi anemia.

V gene TRBV29-1 combines with J gene TRBJ2-2; D call uncertain. The V and J ends lost 4 bases and 6 bases respectively, with 9 bases between them. Per the germline V gene, CDR1 is SQVTM and CDR2 is ANQGSEA. The CDR3 totals 12 residues. The CDR3 coding sequence is TGCAGCGTTGCTTCAGGCCCCGGGGAGCTGTTTTTT. Translated: CSVASGPGELFF.

This clonotype was seen more than once but under ten times. The genes are TRBV5-1 and TRBJ2-7; D may correspond to TRBD1 or TRBD2 (5 bases each). From germline, CDR1 is SGHRS and CDR2 YFSETQ. Trimming took 0 bases from V and 0 from J, leaving 10 bases between them. This CDR3 has 15 amino acids. CDR3: CASSLEGRLSYEQYF. In nucleotides, the CDR3 is TGCGCCAGCAGCTTGGAGGGACGGCTCTCCTACGAGCAGTACTTC.

In its sample, this clonotype was seen a few times. CDR3 sequence reads: CASRPAGNRQLFTDTQYF. The CDR3 nucleotides are TGTGCCAGCAGACCGGCCGGGAATCGACAGCTATTCACAGATACGCAGTATTTT. The rearrangement links TRBV2 to TRBJ2-3; D is tentatively TRBD1 or TRBD2 (5 bases each). The ends were cut back, 6 bases at V and 2 bases at J, with 24 bases in the middle. This CDR3 region has 18 residues. From germline, CDR1 is SNHLY and CDR2 FYNNEI.

The sample holds many counts of this clonotype. The chain is built from TRBV10-3 and TRBJ2-1; perhaps TRBD2 as D (6 bases). The germline CDR1 and CDR2 sequences are ENHRY and SYGVKD. V shed 6 bases and J shed 8 bases, with 11 bases lying between them. This CDR3 contains 12 residues. The CDR3 bases are TGTGCCATCAGCTCAGGAGGGTATGAGCAGTTCTTC. This sequence encodes CAISSGGYEQFF.

This clonotype occurred many times. The V gene is TRBV5-1, the J gene TRBJ2-7, with D perhaps matching TRBD2 (7 bases). The V end lost 4 bases, the J end lost 2 bases, and 13 bases lay between the germline ends. The CDR3 extends over 14 amino acids. The germline gives CDR1 SGHRS, CDR2 YFSETQ. The CDR3 loop is CASSPEGGPYEQYF. The CDR3 nucleotides are TGCGCCAGCAGCCCTGAGGGGGGGCCCTACGAGCAGTACTTC.

V usage is TRBV7-9 and J usage is TRBJ2-2; maybe TRBD2 (7 bases). The length of the CDR3 is 15 residues. Germline CDR1 and CDR2: SEHNR and FQNEAQ (reference sequence). V was cut by 6 bases and J by 2 bases, with 13 bases left in between. CDR3 residues: CASREGGPNTGELFF. As DNA, the CDR3 is TGTGCCAGCAGGGAGGGGGGGCCTAACACCGGGGAGCTGTTTTTT.

The chain recombines TRBV2 with TRBJ2-5; D possibly corresponds to TRBD1 (5 bases). Germline loops: CDR1 SNHLY, CDR2 FYNNEI. The V and J ends lost 4 bases and 1 base respectively, with 16 bases between them. The CDR3 contains 16 residues. CDR3 nucleotide sequence: TGTGCCAGCAGTGTTGAGGACACAGGCCTCCAAGAGACCCAGTACTTC. Translation: CASSVEDTGLQETQYF.

This chain connects TRBV3-1 to TRBJ2-1; no reliable D call. Germline V CDR1 and CDR2: LGHDT, YNNKEL (reference sequence). This CDR3 is built from 15 residues. Trimming stripped 4 bases from V and 0 bases from J, with 10 bases between. CDR3 sequence reads: CASSRRRSSYNEQFF. CDR3 bases: TGTGCCAGCAGCCGAAGACGGAGCTCCTACAATGAGCAGTTCTTC.

The gene calls are TRBV11-2 and TRBJ1-4; the D gene is possibly TRBD1 (5 bases). The length of the CDR3 is 14 residues. V was trimmed by 1 base and J by 7 bases, leaving 10 bases between them. CDR1 and CDR2 from the germline V gene are SGHAT and FQNNGV. CDR3 loop: CASSLGGWSEKLFF. In DNA, the CDR3 is TGTGCCAGCAGCTTAGGGGGGTGGTCTGAAAAACTGTTTTTT.

V gene TRBV6-5 combines with J gene TRBJ1-1; D gene ambiguous. V lost 0 bases and J lost 0, with 8 bases in between. CDR1 and CDR2 from the germline V gene are MNHEY and SVGAGI. This CDR3 has 15 amino acids. CDR3 residues: CASSYSGYMNTEAFF. CDR3 DNA: TGTGCCAGCAGTTACTCAGGGTACATGAACACTGAAGCTTTCTTT.

This clonotype was seen a few times. The rearrangement joins TRBV28 to TRBJ2-7; TRBD1 matches 7 bases. With V trimmed by 3 bases and J by 12 bases, 14 bases remained unmatched. This CDR3 is built from 14 residues. Germline V CDR1 and CDR2: MDHEN, SYDVKM. Here the CDR3 DNA reads TGTGCCAGCAGTTTGGCGACCAATACAGGGGATCTGTACGTC. Its translation is CASSLATNTGDLYV.

This clonotype has a count of ten or more. The chain links TRBV3-1 to TRBJ1-1; the D is unclear. The ends were cut back, 6 bases at V and 1 base at J, with 9 bases in the middle. The CDR3 covers 13 residues. Germline V gene sequence: CDR1 LGHDT, CDR2 YNNKEL (reference sequence). The CDR3 is CASRTGSNTEAFF. The CDR3 DNA is TGTGCCAGCAGGACCGGGTCGAACACTGAAGCTTTCTTT.

This clonotype has only a few counts. This rearrangement joins TRBV4-3 to TRBJ2-3, with D possibly matching TRBD2 (7 bases). This CDR3 has 15 amino acids. Germline assignment: CDR1 LGHNA and CDR2 YSLEER. The ends were cut back, 3 bases at V and 7 bases at J, with 17 bases in the middle. The CDR3 here is CASSQQGRGMNTQYF. The CDR3 DNA sequence: TGCGCCAGCAGCCAGCAAGGGAGGGGGATGAATACGCAGTATTTT.

This clonotype was seen a few times. The chain has TRBV5-1 and TRBJ1-2; TRBD1 might be the D (6 bases). Germline-derived CDR1 and CDR2 are SGHRS and YFSETQ. The CDR3 sequence is 15 residues long. The V and J ends lost 0 bases and 5 bases respectively, with 14 bases between them. The CDR3 DNA follows: TGCGCCAGCAGCTTGGAAGTGGGACACCGATATGGCTACACCTTC. Encoded protein: CASSLEVGHRYGYTF.

The chain links TRBV5-5 to TRBJ1-1, with D perhaps matching TRBD1 (5 bases). V was pared by 2 bases and J by 9 bases, with 11 bases between. The CDR3 has 12 amino acids. Germline loops: CDR1 SGHKS, CDR2 YYEKEE (reference sequence). CDR3: CASSLGATQAFF. The CDR3 coding sequence is TGTGCCAGCAGCTTAGGGGCCACGCAAGCTTTCTTT.

The table lists this clonotype with a few counts. The chain has TRBV27 and TRBJ2-7; possibly TRBD2 for D (5 bases). V lost 0 bases and J 10 bases, leaving 13 bases between the germline ends. Germline values: CDR1 MNHEY, CDR2 SMNVEV (reference sequence). The CDR3 runs to 13 residues. CDR3 bases: TGTGCCAGCAGTTTATCCATAGAGGGCCCCCAGTACGTC. Protein: CASSLSIEGPQYV.

The chain links TRBV5-1 to TRBJ1-2; no reliable D call. Germline CDR1 is SGHRS and CDR2 is YFSETQ. CDR3 length equals 14 residues. Trimming pared 4 bases from V and 8 bases from J, leaving 18 bases between. CDR3 bases: TGCGCCAGCAGCCCCGAGACGGCCTTCACAGGCTACACCTTC. Translated: CASSPETAFTGYTF.